This T cell receptor (beta chain) comes out of a study of regulatory T cells in long-lasting Graves disease. This clonotype was detected only a few times. iRepertoire HTBI primers and Arm-PCR of CDR3 regions built TCR beta libraries. TCRdb used MiXCR to reprocess the multiplex PCR reads, holding one entry per CDR3 protein. The sample lists 700,000 or so distinct CDR3 sequences; approximately 29% were seen once. Documented time point: persistent/refractory GD, antithyroid drugs over 5 years with positive TRAb. Construction of the TCR library relied on RNA isolated from PBMCs. Germline V gene sequence: CDR1 MGHDK, CDR2 SYGVNS. This CDR3 has 14 amino acids. V dropped 2 bases and J dropped 4 bases, with 11 bases sitting between them.

This clonotype was obtained from a female donor with Graves disease. Material: peripheral blood mononuclear cells (PBMCs), obtained when the disease was refractory, from a patient treated with antithyroid drugs. This chain links TRBV25-1 with TRBJ1-2; no clear D gene. This CDR3 reads CASSEGVSSYGYTF. In nucleotides, the CDR3 is TGTGCCAGCAGTGAAGGCGTCAGTTCCTATGGCTACACCTTC.